This record covers a single TCR beta chain. The V and J ends lost 5 bases and 7 bases, in that order; junction bases with no gene match: 12. The germline CDR1 and CDR2 sequences are SGHAT and FQNNGV. The CDR3 consists of 17 residues. Repertoires were generated with immunoSEQ multiplex PCR, while TCRdb's copy carries only in-frame clones and drops some. The sample lists around 2,000,000 clones; about 94% were seen once. Cells designated naive CD8 were CD45RO-negative and were positively selected for CCR7, with terminally differentiated effector memory CD45RA+ cells excluded. The data originate from a study of shared clonotypes between healthy human individuals.

The source of this sequence is a man between 18 and 29 years old in good health. The J gene is TRBJ2-7, the V gene TRBV11-2; TRBD2 aligns across 15 bases. The sequenced sample consisted of naive CD8+ T cells sorted from blood. The CDR3 DNA reads as TGTGCCAGCAGCCTTTATCCCGGACTAGCGGGAGGGCTGGAGCAGTACTTC. Its translation is CASSLYPGLAGGLEQYF. Filled out from reference TRBV11-2 and TRBJ2-7, the complete variable domain reads EAGVAQSPRYKIIEKRQSVAFWCNPISGHATLYWYQQILGQGPKLLIQFQNNGVVDDSQLPKDRFSAERLKGVDSTLKIQPAKLEDSAVYLCASSLYPGLAGGLEQYFGPGTRLTVT.